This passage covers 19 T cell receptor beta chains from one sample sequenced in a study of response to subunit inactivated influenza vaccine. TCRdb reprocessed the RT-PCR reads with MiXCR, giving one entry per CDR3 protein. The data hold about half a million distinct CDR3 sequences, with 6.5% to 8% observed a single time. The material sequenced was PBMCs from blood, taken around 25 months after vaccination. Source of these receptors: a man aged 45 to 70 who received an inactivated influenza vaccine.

In DNA form, the CDR3 reads TGTGCCAGCAGCCCCGGGACAGGGTGGAACAATGAGCAGTTCTTC. Translating gives CASSPGTGWNNEQFF. The chain couples TRBV11-2 to TRBJ2-1, with 9 bases that match TRBD1. CDR1 is SGHAT and CDR2 is FQNNGV in the germline V gene. The CDR3 has 15 residues. With 5 bases clipped from V and 5 bases from J, the junction kept 7 bases outside the gene matches.

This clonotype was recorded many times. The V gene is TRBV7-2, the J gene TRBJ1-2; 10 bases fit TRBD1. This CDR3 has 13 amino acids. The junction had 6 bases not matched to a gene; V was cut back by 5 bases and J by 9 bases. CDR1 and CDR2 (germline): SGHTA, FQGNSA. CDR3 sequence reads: CASSRGTGERYTF. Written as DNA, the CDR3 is TGTGCCAGCAGCCGCGGGACAGGGGAGCGCTACACCTTC.

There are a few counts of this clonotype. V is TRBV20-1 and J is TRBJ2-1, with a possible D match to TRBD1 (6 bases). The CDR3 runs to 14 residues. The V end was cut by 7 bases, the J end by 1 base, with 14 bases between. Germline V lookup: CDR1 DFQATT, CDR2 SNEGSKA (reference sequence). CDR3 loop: CSVQGRPSYNEQFF. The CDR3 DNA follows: TGCAGTGTTCAGGGGCGGCCATCCTACAATGAGCAGTTCTTC.

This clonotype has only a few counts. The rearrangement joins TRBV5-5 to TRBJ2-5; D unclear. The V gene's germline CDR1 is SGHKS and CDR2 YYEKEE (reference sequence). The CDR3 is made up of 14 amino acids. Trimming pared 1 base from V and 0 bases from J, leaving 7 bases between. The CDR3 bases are TGTGCCAGCAGCTTGTCGAGAAACCAAGAGACCCAGTACTTC. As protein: CASSLSRNQETQYF.

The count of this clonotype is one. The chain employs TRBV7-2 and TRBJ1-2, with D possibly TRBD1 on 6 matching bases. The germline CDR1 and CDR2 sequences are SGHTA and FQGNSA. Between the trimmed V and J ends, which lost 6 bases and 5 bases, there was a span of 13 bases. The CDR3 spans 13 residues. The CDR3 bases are TGTGCCAGCAGAGATGGGGGGGCTTATGGCTACACCTTC. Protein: CASRDGGAYGYTF. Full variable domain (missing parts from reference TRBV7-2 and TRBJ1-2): GAGVSQSPSNKVTEKGKDVELRCDPISGHTALYWYRQSLGQGLEFLIYFQGNSAPDKSGLPSDRFSAERTGGSVSTLTIQRTQQEDSAVYLCASRDGGAYGYTFGSGTRLTVV.

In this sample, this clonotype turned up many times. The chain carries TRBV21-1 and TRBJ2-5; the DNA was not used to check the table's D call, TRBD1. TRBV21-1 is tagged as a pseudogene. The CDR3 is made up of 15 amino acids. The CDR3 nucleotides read TGTGCCAGCAGCAGAGGGGACAGGAAGATAGAGACCCAGTACTTC. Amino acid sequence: CASSRGDRKIETQYF.

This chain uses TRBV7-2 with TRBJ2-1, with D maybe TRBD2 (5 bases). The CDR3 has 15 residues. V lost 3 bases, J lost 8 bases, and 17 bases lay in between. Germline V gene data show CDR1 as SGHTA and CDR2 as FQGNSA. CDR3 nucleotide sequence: TGTGCCAGCAGCTTGCAGATTTCTAGCTATGATGAGCAGTTCTTC. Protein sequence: CASSLQISSYDEQFF.

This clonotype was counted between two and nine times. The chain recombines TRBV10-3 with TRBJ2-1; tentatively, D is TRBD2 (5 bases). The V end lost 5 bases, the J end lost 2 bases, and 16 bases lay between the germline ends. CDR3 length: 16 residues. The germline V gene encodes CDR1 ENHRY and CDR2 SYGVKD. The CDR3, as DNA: TGTGCCATCAGTTCAGAGCGGCATCTTACCTACAATGAGCAGTTCTTC. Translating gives CAISSERHLTYNEQFF.

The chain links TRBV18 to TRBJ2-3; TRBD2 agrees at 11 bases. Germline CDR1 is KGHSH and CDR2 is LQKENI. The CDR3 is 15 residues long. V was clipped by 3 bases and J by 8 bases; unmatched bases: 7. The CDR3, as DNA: TGTGCCAGCTCACCTCCAACTAGCGGGAGCGGTACGCAGTATTTT. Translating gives CASSPPTSGSGTQYF.

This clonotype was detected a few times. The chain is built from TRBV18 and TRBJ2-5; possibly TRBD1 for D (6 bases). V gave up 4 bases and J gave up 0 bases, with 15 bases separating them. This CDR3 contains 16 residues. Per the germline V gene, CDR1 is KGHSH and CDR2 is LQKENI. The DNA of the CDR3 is TGTGCCAGCTCACGGAATGGACAGTTAAACCAAGAGACCCAGTACTTC. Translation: CASSRNGQLNQETQYF.

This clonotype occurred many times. In nucleotides, the CDR3 is TGTGCCACCAGCTACACTGCGGGAGGGACAGGGGGGGGTGAGCAGTTCTTC. Translating gives CATSYTAGGTGGGEQFF. This rearrangement joins TRBV15 to TRBJ2-1, with TRBD1 identical over 11 bases. V lost 5 bases to trimming and J lost 9 bases; unmatched junction nucleotides: 15. CDR3 size: 17 residues. Germline CDR1 and CDR2: LNHNV and YYDKDF (reference sequence).

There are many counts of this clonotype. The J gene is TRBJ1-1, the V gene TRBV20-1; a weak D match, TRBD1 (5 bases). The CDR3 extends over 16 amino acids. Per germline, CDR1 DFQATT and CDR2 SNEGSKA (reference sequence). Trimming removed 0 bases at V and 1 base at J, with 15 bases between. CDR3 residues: CSARDSVGGENTEAFF. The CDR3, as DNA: TGCAGTGCTAGAGATTCAGTCGGAGGGGAGAACACTGAAGCTTTCTTT.

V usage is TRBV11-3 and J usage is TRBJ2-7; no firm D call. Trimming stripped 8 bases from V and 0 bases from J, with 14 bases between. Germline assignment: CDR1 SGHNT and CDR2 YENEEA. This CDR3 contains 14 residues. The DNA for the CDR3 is TGTGCCAGCCACACCCTTTATGGCTCCTACGAGCAGTACTTC. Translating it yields CASHTLYGSYEQYF.

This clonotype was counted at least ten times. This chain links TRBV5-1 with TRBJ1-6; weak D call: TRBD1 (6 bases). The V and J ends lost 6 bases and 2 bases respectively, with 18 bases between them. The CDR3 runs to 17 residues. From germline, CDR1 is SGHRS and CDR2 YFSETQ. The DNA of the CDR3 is TGCGCCAGCACACAAGGAGACAGGTTCGCCTATAATTCACCCCTCCACTTT. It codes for CASTQGDRFAYNSPLHF.

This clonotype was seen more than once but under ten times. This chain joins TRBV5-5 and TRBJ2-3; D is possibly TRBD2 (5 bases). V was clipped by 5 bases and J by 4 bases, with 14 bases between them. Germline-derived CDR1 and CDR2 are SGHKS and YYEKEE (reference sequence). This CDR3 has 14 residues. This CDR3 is CASRNGVSADTQYF. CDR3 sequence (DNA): TGTGCCAGCAGGAACGGGGTATCGGCAGATACGCAGTATTTT.

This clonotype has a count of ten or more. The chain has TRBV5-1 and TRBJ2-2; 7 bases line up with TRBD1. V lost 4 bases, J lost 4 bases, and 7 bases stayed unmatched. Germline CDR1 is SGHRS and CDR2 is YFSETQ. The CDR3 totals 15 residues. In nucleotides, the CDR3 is TGCGCCAGCAGCCTGGGACAGACTTCCACCGGGGAGCTGTTTTTT. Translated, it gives CASSLGQTSTGELFF. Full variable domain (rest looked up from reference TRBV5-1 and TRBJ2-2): KAGVTQTPRYLIKTRGQQVTLSCSPISGHRSVSWYQQTPGQGLQFLFEYFSETQRNKGNFPGRFSGRQFSNSRSEMNVSTLELGDSALYLCASSLGQTSTGELFFGEGSRLTVL.

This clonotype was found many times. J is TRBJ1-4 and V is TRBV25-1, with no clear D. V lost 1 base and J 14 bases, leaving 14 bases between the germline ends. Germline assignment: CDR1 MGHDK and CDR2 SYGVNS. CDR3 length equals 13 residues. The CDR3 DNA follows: TGTGCCAGCAGTGAATCTAGCAGTGGAGCGCTGTTTTTT. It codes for CASSESSSGALFF.

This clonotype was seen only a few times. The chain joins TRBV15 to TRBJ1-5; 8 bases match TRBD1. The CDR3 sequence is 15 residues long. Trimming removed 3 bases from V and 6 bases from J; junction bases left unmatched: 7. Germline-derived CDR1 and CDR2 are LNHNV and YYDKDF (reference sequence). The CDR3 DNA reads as TGTGCCACCAGCAGGCAGGGGGCGTCGGGTCAGCCCCAGCATTTT. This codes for CATSRQGASGQPQHF.

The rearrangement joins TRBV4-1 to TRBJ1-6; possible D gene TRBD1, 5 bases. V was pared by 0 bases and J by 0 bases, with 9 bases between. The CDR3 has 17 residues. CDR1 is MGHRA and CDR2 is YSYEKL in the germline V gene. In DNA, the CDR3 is TGCGCCAGCAGCCAAGAGTGGGGGGACTCCTATAATTCACCCCTCCACTTT. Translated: CASSQEWGDSYNSPLHF.